The 15 T cell receptor beta chains listed next were all sequenced from one sample in a study of blood T cell repertoires in COVID-19 (TCRdb year 2020). The library was built by means of the immunoSEQ multiplex PCR assay. Here the immuneACCESS table is served through TCRdb, limited to in-frame sequences with V and J called. Missing clones are a known gap in these copies; in checked studies unresolved V genes cover under half, and the rest lacks a known reason. The sample records about 84,000 clones, roughly 80% of which are singletons. Around 15% of the sample comes from the top ten. The source material was peripheral blood. These receptors all come from a woman of 80 years or more with acute or convalescent COVID-19.

The chain uses TRBV10-2 and TRBJ1-1, with 8 bases identical to TRBD1. The CDR3 contains 17 residues. Germline CDR1 WSHSY, CDR2 SAAADI. Losses at the gene ends were 3 bases for V and 0 bases for J; bases not matched to a gene: 9. The chain's CDR3 is CASSDTGGVSVNTEAFF. The DNA of the CDR3 is TGCGCCAGCAGTGACACAGGGGGTGTCTCGGTGAACACTGAAGCTTTCTTT.

The chain recombines TRBV14 with TRBJ2-7; 7 bases are shared with TRBD2. J gave up 4 bases and V 2 bases, and 11 bases lay outside the gene matches. Germline V CDR1 and CDR2: SGHDN, FVKESK. The CDR3 runs to 16 residues. The CDR3 nucleotides read TGTGCCAGCAGCCAACCCCGGGGGGTAGGTTCGTACGAGCAGTACTTC. This encodes CASSQPRGVGSYEQYF.

V gene TRBV6-5 combines with J gene TRBJ2-7; a possible D gene is TRBD1 (5 bases). V lost 8 bases and J 7 bases, leaving 15 bases between the germline ends. CDR3 size: 12 residues. Germline CDR1 MNHEY, CDR2 SVGAGI. As DNA, the CDR3 is TGTGCCAGCCCAGGGTACGGTGGGGAGCAGTACTTC. Residues: CASPGYGGEQYF.

V is TRBV4-1 and J is TRBJ2-1, with 10 bases matching TRBD2. CDR1 and CDR2 (germline): MGHRA, YSYEKL. V lost 4 bases and J lost 7; bases outside the gene matches: 10. The CDR3 is 16 residues long. Here the CDR3 reads CASSLRAGGLGNEQFF. The CDR3 nucleotides read TGCGCCAGCAGCCTTAGAGCGGGGGGGCTGGGAAATGAGCAGTTCTTC.

The V gene is TRBV4-1, the J gene TRBJ2-1; 7 nucleotides line up with TRBD2. This CDR3 is 15 amino acids long. Trimming took 0 bases from V and 4 from J; bases not matched to a gene: 3. Looked up from germline, CDR1 is MGHRA and CDR2 is YSYEKL. The chain's CDR3 is CASSQERGRYNEQFF. The CDR3 region has the DNA TGCGCCAGCAGCCAAGAGCGGGGGAGATACAATGAGCAGTTCTTC.

This chain links TRBV14 with TRBJ1-1; no firm D call. This CDR3 spans 15 amino acids. Germline V lookup: CDR1 SGHDN, CDR2 FVKESK. The V gene lost 1 base and the J gene lost 0 bases, with 9 bases spanning the gap. The DNA for the CDR3 is TGTGCCAGCAGCCAAGTTCAGGCTATGAACACTGAAGCTTTCTTT. This sequence encodes CASSQVQAMNTEAFF.

The chain's CDR3 is CASNSGTGYYTEAFF. DNA of the CDR3: TGCGCCAGCAACTCCGGGACAGGGTATTACACTGAAGCTTTCTTT. The chain employs TRBV5-1 and TRBJ1-1, with TRBD1 identical over 9 bases. The CDR3 runs to 15 residues. Germline lookup yields CDR1 SGHRS and CDR2 YFSETQ. Trimming removed 6 bases from V and 3 bases from J; junction bases left unmatched: 9. Supplemented by reference TRBV5-1 and TRBJ1-1, the full variable domain reads KAGVTQTPRYLIKTRGQQVTLSCSPISGHRSVSWYQQTPGQGLQFLFEYFSETQRNKGNFPGRFSGRQFSNSRSEMNVSTLELGDSALYLCASNSGTGYYTEAFFGQGTRLTVV.

This clone was picked up many times. The CDR3 loop is CASSKFRDSTDEQFF. The CDR3 nucleotides read TGTGCCAGCAGTAAATTCCGGGACAGTACCGATGAGCAGTTCTTC. The chain joins TRBV2 to TRBJ2-1; 7 bases line up with TRBD1. The CDR3 loop spans 15 amino acids. V shed 5 bases, J shed 8 bases, and the junction held 12 bases outside the gene matches. Germline CDR1 and CDR2: SNHLY and FYNNEI.

The chain links TRBV5-1 to TRBJ2-7; D call uncertain. The CDR3 is 13 residues long. Trimming shortened V by 7 bases and J by 2 bases, and 13 bases separated the two germline ends. CDR1 is SGHRS and CDR2 is YFSETQ in the germline V gene. The CDR3 protein is CASGEEEPYEQYF. The DNA of the CDR3 is TGCGCCAGCGGAGAGGAAGAGCCCTACGAGCAGTACTTC.

The chain uses TRBV30 and TRBJ2-1; 10 bases fit TRBD1. J lost 7 bases, V lost 4 bases, and 10 bases had no gene match. This CDR3 contains 15 residues. The germline V gene has CDR1 GTSNPN and CDR2 SVGIG (reference sequence). CDR3 amino acids: CAWTNDGTGVNEQFF. CDR3 DNA sequence: TGTGCCTGGACAAACGACGGGACAGGGGTAAATGAGCAGTTCTTC.

The CDR3 DNA reads TGTGCCAGCAGCGTCATGCAGGGGATGGGCATTCAGTACTTC. Amino acids: CASSVMQGMGIQYF. The rearrangement joins TRBV9 to TRBJ2-4; TRBD1 might be the D (6 bases). There are 14 residues in the CDR3. CDR1 SGDLS and CDR2 YYNGEE come from the germline V gene. V lost 2 bases, J lost 9 bases, and 15 bases lay in between.

This clone is a singleton in its sample. The chain couples TRBV6-5 to TRBJ1-5; D is perhaps TRBD1 (6 bases). The CDR3 is 14 residues long. V was trimmed by 2 bases and J by 5 bases, leaving 10 bases between them. CDR1 MNHEY and CDR2 SVGAGI come from the germline V gene. CDR3 sequence reads: CASSYRAGDQPQHF. Written as DNA, the CDR3 is TGTGCCAGCAGTTACAGGGCAGGGGATCAGCCCCAGCATTTT.

The chain is built from TRBV19 and TRBJ1-3; D remains unclear. V was clipped by 3 bases and J by 2 bases, with 8 bases between them. Germline V gives CDR1 LNHDA, CDR2 SQIVND (reference sequence). The CDR3 spans 14 residues. The CDR3 reads CASSMAGAGNTIYF. CDR3 coding DNA: TGTGCCAGTAGTATGGCCGGGGCTGGAAACACCATATATTTT. Drawing the rest from reference TRBV19 and TRBJ1-3, the complete variable domain is DGGITQSPKYLFRKEGQNVTLSCEQNLNHDAMYWYRQDPGQGLRLIYYSQIVNDFQKGDIAEGYSVSREKKESFPLTVTSAQKNPTAFYLCASSMAGAGNTIYFGEGSWLTVV.

This chain uses TRBV19 with TRBJ2-5, with a possible D match to TRBD2 (6 bases). V was shortened by 0 bases and J by 5 bases, with 13 bases between the two germline ends. The germline gives CDR1 LNHDA, CDR2 SQIVND (reference sequence). This CDR3 has 15 residues. CDR3 protein: CASSIDKTSGETQYF. The CDR3 region has the DNA TGTGCCAGTAGTATAGACAAGACTAGTGGGGAGACCCAGTACTTC. Supplemented by reference TRBV19 and TRBJ2-5, the full variable domain reads DGGITQSPKYLFRKEGQNVTLSCEQNLNHDAMYWYRQDPGQGLRLIYYSQIVNDFQKGDIAEGYSVSREKKESFPLTVTSAQKNPTAFYLCASSIDKTSGETQYFGPGTRLLVL.

This clone was seen a few times. The same CDR3 can be traced to other DNA sequences in this sample. The CDR3 reads CASSPGGNSNQPQHF. CDR3 bases: TGTGCCAGCTCACCGGGGGGGAATAGCAATCAGCCCCAGCATTTT. This chain joins TRBV18 and TRBJ1-5; D is perhaps TRBD1 (5 bases). This CDR3 comprises 15 residues. Per the germline V gene, CDR1 is KGHSH and CDR2 is LQKENI. V was shortened by 3 bases and J by 0 bases, with 9 bases between the two germline ends.